The 18 T cell receptor beta chains below all came from one sample that was sequenced in a study of metastatic and nonmetastatic thyroid tumors. No treatment of any kind had been given to any patient before thyroid surgery. TCRdb re-called clones from the PCR reads using MiXCR. Seen here are about 34,000 clones, more than 15% observed once, and the top ten hold around 6.6%. The specimen was blood. The source is a female donor with papillary thyroid cancer or a benign thyroid nodule (not recorded which). Some clones in this sample may be carry-over from other donors' samples.

This clone was found many times. V usage is TRBV5-1 and J usage is TRBJ2-1, with D tentatively TRBD1 (5 bases). CDR3 length: 14 amino acids. Trimming took 4 bases from V and 5 from J, leaving 13 bases between them. CDR1 and CDR2 from the germline V gene are SGHRS and YFSETQ. CDR3 sequence reads: CASSLGSRDNEQFF. As DNA, the CDR3 is TGCGCCAGCAGCCTAGGCAGCAGGGACAATGAGCAGTTCTTC. Drawing the rest from reference TRBV5-1 and TRBJ2-1, the complete variable domain is KAGVTQTPRYLIKTRGQQVTLSCSPISGHRSVSWYQQTPGQGLQFLFEYFSETQRNKGNFPGRFSGRQFSNSRSEMNVSTLELGDSALYLCASSLGSRDNEQFFGPGTRLTVL.

A remark on this clone: Sequence at one end of the junction differs from germline and may be a read error. The CDR3 DNA sequence: TGTACCAGCAGCTTGGACAGGGGAACATACAATGGGCAGTTCTTC. As protein: CTSSLDRGTYNGQFF. The V call is TRBV5-4, the J call TRBJ2-1; 9 nucleotides match TRBD1. CDR3 length equals 15 residues. Germline CDR1 is SGHNT and CDR2 is YYREEE (reference sequence).

Turning to this clone: Since no conserved phenylalanine or tryptophan closes the CDR3, a read error is the likely cause. The V gene is TRBV7-6, the J gene TRBJ2-7; possible D gene TRBD1, 6 bases. The CDR3 runs 15 residues. From germline, CDR1 is SGHVS and CDR2 FNYEAQ. This CDR3 reads CASSLQGSSSYEQYL. Here the CDR3 DNA reads TGTGCGAGCAGCTTACAGGGCTCTAGCTCCTACGAGCAGTACTTG.

This clone is categorized as medium-sized. V gene TRBV6-1 combines with J gene TRBJ1-6; D is undetermined. Trimming cost V 5 bases and J 8 bases, with 10 bases left between them. Germline V gene lookup returns CDR1 MNHNS and CDR2 SASEGT. The CDR3 consists of 13 residues. The DNA for the CDR3 is TGTGCCAGCAGTATAAAGGATTATTCACCCCTCCACTTT. Protein: CASSIKDYSPLHF.

This clone was counted ten times or more. A much larger clone sits a single nucleotide away, making a read error possible. The sample carries other DNA sequences with the same CDR3. The chain employs TRBV20-1 and TRBJ2-1, with TRBD2 matching 9 bases. The length of the CDR3 is 15 residues. Germline assignment: CDR1 DFQATT and CDR2 SNEGSKA (reference sequence). V was clipped by 2 bases and J by 6 bases; unmatched bases: 8. Here the CDR3 DNA reads TGCAGTGCTAGACCAAGACTAGCGGCCCCCAATGAGCAGTTCTTC. Its protein product is CSARPRLAAPNEQFF.

This clone was seen ten or more times. The chain is built from TRBV11-3 and TRBJ2-3, with 10 bases that match TRBD1. Germline CDR1 is SGHNT and CDR2 is YENEEA. J lost 4 bases, V lost 6 bases, and 4 bases had no gene match. The CDR3 spans 14 residues. The CDR3 region has the DNA TGTGCCAGCAGACCCGGGACAGGGGCAGATACGCAGTATTTT. It encodes CASRPGTGADTQYF.

This clone was recorded many times. V usage is TRBV29-1 and J usage is TRBJ2-1; TRBD1 is a possible D gene (6 bases). Trimming took 7 bases from V and 7 from J, leaving 17 bases between them. The CDR3 is 13 amino acids. The V gene's germline CDR1 is SQVTM and CDR2 ANQGSEA. This CDR3 is CSAGSWGHNEQFF. The CDR3 nucleotides are TGCAGCGCCGGATCCTGGGGGCATAATGAGCAGTTCTTC.

This clone has ten or more counts. The junction departs from the called germline gene at one end, perhaps through a read error. This specimen includes other DNA sequences encoding the same CDR3. The chain has TRBV7-9 and TRBJ1-1; the D is unclear. Germline values: CDR1 SEHNR, CDR2 FQNEAQ (reference sequence). The CDR3 loop spans 11 amino acids. In nucleotides, the CDR3 is TGTGCCAGCAGCTTAGGGGGTGAAGCCTTCTTT. This codes for CASSLGGEAFF.

By share of the sample, this clone is medium-sized. V is TRBV27 and J is TRBJ2-7; no clear D. Germline V lookup: CDR1 MNHEY, CDR2 SMNVEV (reference sequence). The CDR3 runs to 13 residues. Trimming took 4 bases from V and 6 from J, leaving 13 bases between them. CDR3 nucleotides: TGTGCCAGCAGTTATGGGGTTCTCTCCGAGCAGTACTTC. This sequence encodes CASSYGVLSEQYF.

The CDR3 is CASSYGLPGTQYF. CDR3 nucleotide sequence: TGTGCCAGCAGTTACGGGTTGCCGGGGACCCAGTACTTC. The V gene is TRBV6-2 or TRBV6-3, the J gene TRBJ2-5; no definite D call. The CDR3 sequence is 13 residues long. Germline loops: CDR1 MNHEY, CDR2 SVGEGT. V lost 2 bases to trimming and J lost 7 bases, with 11 bases between them.

This clone has a count of ten or more. The chain is built from TRBV6-6 and TRBJ2-3; D remains unclear. The germline gives CDR1 MNHNY, CDR2 SVGAGI (reference sequence). V was clipped by 5 bases and J by 2 bases, with 20 bases between them. The CDR3 loop spans 17 amino acids. This CDR3 reads CASSRRGVTSSTDTQYF. Written as DNA, the CDR3 is TGTGCCAGCAGTCGGCGTGGAGTGACGAGCTCCACAGATACGCAGTATTTT.

This clone has at least ten counts. This chain connects TRBV3-1 to TRBJ2-4; no clear D gene. The germline V gene encodes CDR1 LGHDT and CDR2 YNNKEL (reference sequence). There are 17 residues in the CDR3. The V end was cut by 3 bases, the J end by 0 bases, with 15 bases between. The CDR3 DNA reads as TGTGCCAGCAGCCAGGACGGTTCAAGAATAGCCAAAAACATTCAGTACTTC. This encodes CASSQDGSRIAKNIQYF.

In this sample, this clone turned up many times. V gene TRBV20-1 combines with J gene TRBJ1-5; the match to TRBD1 covers 9 bases. The CDR3 is made up of 19 amino acids. V shed 1 base, J shed 0 bases, and the junction held 13 bases outside the gene matches. In germline, CDR1 is DFQATT, CDR2 SNEGSKA (reference sequence). The CDR3, as DNA: TGCAGTGCTAGAGCGCCGGGACAGGGACCATTTTATAGCAATCAGCCCCAGCATTTT. Residues: CSARAPGQGPFYSNQPQHF.

This clone was observed a few times. The chain couples TRBV18 to TRBJ1-2; TRBD1 matches at 7 bases. Looked up from germline, CDR1 is KGHSH and CDR2 is LQKENI. CDR3 length equals 14 residues. Trimming took 2 bases from V and 5 from J; bases not matched to a gene: 5. The CDR3, as DNA: TGTGCCAGCTCACCAGGACAGGTTTTTTATGGCTACACCTTC. It yields the protein CASSPGQVFYGYTF.

This clone was counted once. The chain joins TRBV19 to TRBJ2-5; TRBD2 might be the D (5 bases). Germline CDR1 LNHDA, CDR2 SQIVND (reference sequence). V lost 1 base to trimming and J lost 2 bases, with 14 bases between them. The CDR3 totals 16 residues. Written as DNA, the CDR3 is TGTGCCAGTAGTATAGGGCTAGCTCGAACTCAAGAGACCCAGTACTTC. The encoded protein is CASSIGLARTQETQYF.

This clone was seen ten or more times. The chain uses TRBV18 and TRBJ2-1; D gene ambiguous. CDR3 length: 15 amino acids. Looked up from germline, CDR1 is KGHSH and CDR2 is LQKENI. V was clipped by 3 bases and J by 2 bases, with 11 bases between them. CDR3 in DNA: TGTGCCAGCTCACCCCAGCGCGACACCTACAATGAGCAGTTCTTC. Protein: CASSPQRDTYNEQFF. Full variable domain (missing parts from reference TRBV18 and TRBJ2-1): NAGVMQNPRHLVRRRGQEARLRCSPMKGHSHVYWYRQLPEEGLKFMVYLQKENIIDESGMPKERFSAEFPKEGPSILRIQQVVRGDSAAYFCASSPQRDTYNEQFFGPGTRLTVL.

A note on this clone: At one end the junction does not follow the germline gene, possibly because of a read error. The chain uses TRBV6-1 and TRBJ2-3; tentative D call: TRBD1 (6 bases). Per germline, CDR1 MNHNS and CDR2 SASEGT. The CDR3 consists of 14 residues. The DNA of the CDR3 is TGTGCCAGCAGTGATGTAGGGGACACAGATACACAGTATTTT. Amino acid sequence: CASSDVGDTDTQYF.

At least ten counts were recorded for this clone. This chain uses TRBV14 with TRBJ2-1; TRBD2 aligns across 12 bases. Germline CDR1 and CDR2: SGHDN and FVKESK. This CDR3 has 19 residues. J was trimmed by 4 bases and V by 1 base; bases with no gene match: 11. The chain's CDR3 is CASSQGPSGRASDYNEQFF. DNA of the CDR3: TGTGCCAGCAGCCAAGGACCTAGCGGGAGGGCCTCGGATTACAATGAGCAGTTCTTC.